These 29 T cell receptor beta chains share one sample of origin, sequenced in a study of T-cell memory formation after mild COVID-19. TCRdb redid the calling of the 5' RACE reads with MiXCR, one entry per CDR3 protein. The sample lists just over 400,000 distinct CDR3 sequences; about 22% were seen once. The sequenced sample consisted of PBMCs or a T cell subset sorted from them (not recorded which). The receptors stem from an adult woman who had mild COVID-19 (a few samples of this study predate the infection). Cell type and time point are not known.

A few counts support this clonotype. DNA for the CDR3: TGCGCCAGCAGCGCCTTCCCCGGGACGGTATCCTACGAGCAGTACTTC. Residues: CASSAFPGTVSYEQYF. The chain couples TRBV5-1 to TRBJ2-7, with D possibly called TRBD1 or TRBD2 (5 bases each). The CDR3 has 16 amino acids. V lost 4 bases and J lost 1, with 18 bases in between. Germline lookup yields CDR1 SGHRS and CDR2 YFSETQ.

The rearrangement links TRBV7-9 to TRBJ2-7; 13 positions agree with TRBD2. Germline V gene lookup returns CDR1 SEHNR and CDR2 FQNEAQ (reference sequence). J gave up 0 bases and V 5 bases, and 7 bases lay outside the gene matches. This CDR3 is built from 17 residues. The CDR3 DNA reads TGTGCCAGCAGCCCTGGACTAGCGGGAGACTTCTCCTACGAGCAGTACTTC. Translated: CASSPGLAGDFSYEQYF.

The V and J genes are TRBV7-6 and TRBJ1-1; 9 bases fit TRBD1. This CDR3 has 16 amino acids. Germline CDR1 SGHVS, CDR2 FNYEAQ. Germline trimming cut 5 bases from V and 1 base from J; bases unmatched to any gene: 8. CDR3 in amino acids: CASSLIQGAWNTEAFF. The CDR3 DNA is TGTGCCAGCAGCCTCATACAGGGGGCTTGGAACACTGAAGCTTTCTTT.

The chain recombines TRBV2 with TRBJ1-1; D remains unclear. CDR1 and CDR2 (germline): SNHLY, FYNNEI. The CDR3 contains 14 residues. V was shortened by 6 bases and J by 0 bases, with 11 bases between the two germline ends. The CDR3 nucleotides read TGTGCCAGCAGGCAAGACCGGATGAACACTGAAGCTTTCTTT. Protein product: CASRQDRMNTEAFF.

J is TRBJ1-1 and V is TRBV7-2; possibly TRBD1 for D (5 bases). V lost 3 bases to trimming and J lost 3 bases, with 14 bases between them. The CDR3 contains 15 residues. The germline gives CDR1 SGHTA, CDR2 FQGNSA. DNA of the CDR3: TGTGCCAGCAGCTTTGAGGGGCGGTGGGACACTGAAGCTTTCTTT. Protein: CASSFEGRWDTEAFF.

Only a few counts were recorded for this clonotype. The genes are TRBV5-1 and TRBJ1-1; TRBD1 matches at 7 bases. V dropped 0 bases and J dropped 5; count of bases not matched to a gene: 7. Germline V gives CDR1 SGHRS, CDR2 YFSETQ. The CDR3 covers 15 residues. The CDR3 sequence is CASSLGGGGYTEAFF. The CDR3, as DNA: TGCGCCAGCAGCTTGGGAGGAGGGGGCTATACTGAAGCTTTCTTT.

The V gene is TRBV3-1, the J gene TRBJ1-1; 9 nucleotides agree with TRBD1. Losses at the gene ends were 2 bases for V and 11 bases for J; bases not matched to a gene: 6. Germline CDR1 LGHDT, CDR2 YNNKEL (reference sequence). The CDR3 is made up of 13 amino acids. The CDR3 reads CASSQFTGGRAFF. In nucleotides, the CDR3 is TGTGCCAGCAGCCAATTCACAGGGGGCCGGGCTTTCTTT. The whole variable domain, remainder taken from reference TRBV3-1 and TRBJ1-1, is DTAVSQTPKYLVTQMGNDKSIKCEQNLGHDTMYWYKQDSKKFLKIMFSYNNKELIINETVPNRFSPKSPDKAHLNLHINSLELGDSAVYFCASSQFTGGRAFFGQGTRLTVV.

V gene TRBV5-1 combines with J gene TRBJ2-7; no reliable D call. The V end lost 1 base, the J end lost 2 bases, and 10 bases lay between the germline ends. The CDR3 consists of 14 residues. CDR1 is SGHRS and CDR2 is YFSETQ in the germline V gene. This CDR3 is CASSLTVLTYEQYF. CDR3 DNA: TGCGCCAGCAGCTTGACCGTTCTAACCTACGAGCAGTACTTC.

The rearrangement uses TRBV12-3 or TRBV12-4 and TRBJ1-1; no clear D. This CDR3 region has 16 residues. Trimming cost V 6 bases and J 3 bases, with 20 bases left between them. CDR3 DNA: TGTGCCAGCAGCCCCGGGTTAAGAAGCGGGGACACTGAAGCTTTCTTT. It yields the protein CASSPGLRSGDTEAFF.

The chain recombines TRBV6-5 with TRBJ1-6; D gene ambiguous. The CDR3 is 18 residues long. CDR1 MNHEY and CDR2 SVGAGI come from the germline V gene. Trimming took 5 bases from V and 6 from J, leaving 23 bases between them. CDR3 DNA: TGTGCCAGCAGTCAAGGCCTTTTCTCGGTGGGAATTAATTCACCCCTCCACTTT. It specifies CASSQGLFSVGINSPLHF.

This clonotype was observed a handful of times. The chain combines TRBV7-2 with TRBJ1-3; D is unresolved. V was shortened by 2 bases and J by 0 bases, with 11 bases between the two germline ends. Germline-derived CDR1 and CDR2 are SGHTA and FQGNSA. This CDR3 spans 16 amino acids. The CDR3 DNA reads as TGTGCCAGCAGCTTAAACACTTTCTTCTCTGGAAACACCATATATTTT. This sequence encodes CASSLNTFFSGNTIYF.

This chain links TRBV7-9 with TRBJ1-1, with D uncertain. Germline CDR1 is SEHNR and CDR2 is FQNEAQ (reference sequence). This CDR3 comprises 15 residues. Trimming pared 6 bases from V and 0 bases from J, leaving 14 bases between. The CDR3 loop reads CASSLYKQMNTEAFF. The CDR3 region has the DNA TGTGCCAGCAGTCTCTATAAACAGATGAACACTGAAGCTTTCTTT.

The chain is built from TRBV4-3 and TRBJ2-2; D unclear. The ends were cut back, 0 bases at V and 5 bases at J, with 7 bases in the middle. Looked up from germline, CDR1 is LGHNA and CDR2 is YSLEER. The CDR3 consists of 14 residues. For the CDR3, the DNA is TGCGCCAGCAGCCAAGAATGGGCTACCGGGGAGCTGTTTTTT. This encodes CASSQEWATGELFF.

The chain recombines TRBV5-4 with TRBJ1-1; possible D gene TRBD1, 6 bases. CDR3 length: 15 amino acids. CDR1 and CDR2 (germline): SGHNT, YYREEE (reference sequence). Trimming removed 4 bases at V and 5 bases at J, with 18 bases between. CDR3: CASSIQGIEGTEAFF. CDR3 DNA: TGTGCCAGCAGCATTCAGGGGATAGAGGGGACTGAAGCTTTCTTT.

This clonotype has more than one count but fewer than ten. The rearrangement links TRBV5-1 to TRBJ1-1; D may be TRBD1 (6 bases). Trimming left V 0 bases short and J 1 base short, with 13 bases between. The CDR3 has 16 amino acids. The germline V gene has CDR1 SGHRS and CDR2 YFSETQ. DNA of the CDR3: TGCGCCAGCAGCTTGGGAAGGGGACATCAGAACACTGAAGCTTTCTTT. It yields the protein CASSLGRGHQNTEAFF.

A few counts support this clonotype. V gene TRBV6-5 combines with J gene TRBJ2-2; TRBD1 matches 7 bases. The germline V gene encodes CDR1 MNHEY and CDR2 SVGAGI. V lost 7 bases to trimming and J lost 2 bases; unmatched junction nucleotides: 10. This CDR3 spans 16 amino acids. DNA for the CDR3: TGTGCCAGCACCGTGACAGGGATCTCAAACACCGGGGAGCTGTTTTTT. Amino acids: CASTVTGISNTGELFF.

This clonotype turned up a few times. DNA of the CDR3: TGTGCCACCCAGACTAGCAGTGCTAGCACAGATACGCAGTATTTT. Its translation is CATQTSSASTDTQYF. This sequence joins TRBV24-1 and TRBJ2-3; 7 bases line up with TRBD2. V was pared by 9 bases and J by 0 bases, with 8 bases of the junction left unmatched. The germline CDR1 and CDR2 sequences are KGHDR and SFDVKD. This CDR3 region has 15 residues.

The V call is TRBV6-5, the J call TRBJ2-3, with D uncertain. The V end lost 5 bases, the J end lost 2 bases, and 14 bases lay between the germline ends. Germline values: CDR1 MNHEY, CDR2 SVGAGI. The CDR3 is made up of 15 amino acids. In DNA, the CDR3 is TGTGCCAGCAGTCTAGGACCTGAACCCACAGATACGCAGTATTTT. Its protein product is CASSLGPEPTDTQYF.

This clonotype showed up many times. The chain links TRBV15 to TRBJ2-7; D unclear. Germline V gene lookup returns CDR1 LNHNV and CDR2 YYDKDF (reference sequence). CDR3 size: 16 residues. V lost 1 base, J lost 0 bases, and 13 bases lay in between. The CDR3 DNA follows: TGTGCCACCAGCAGAGTATGGCAGGTGAGCTCCTACGAGCAGTACTTC. Its protein is CATSRVWQVSSYEQYF.

The rearrangement joins TRBV11-3 to TRBJ2-1, with D perhaps matching TRBD2 (5 bases). The CDR3 sequence is 13 residues long. Germline CDR1 is SGHNT and CDR2 is YENEEA. Trimming left V 5 bases short and J 8 bases short, with 13 bases between. CDR3 bases: TGTGCCAGCAGCGGCCTACTAGATGATGAGCAGTTCTTC. Its protein is CASSGLLDDEQFF.

The V call is TRBV23-1, the J call TRBJ2-7, with a possible D match to TRBD2 (6 bases). TRBV23-1 is an ORF; its function is uncertain. V shed 11 bases and J shed 1 base, with 15 bases lying between them. The CDR3 extends over 13 amino acids. CDR3 in DNA: TGCGCCGGGGGACTCCTAAATTCCTACGAGCAGTACTTC. As protein: CAGGLLNSYEQYF.

This sequence joins TRBV20-1 and TRBJ1-2; perhaps TRBD1 as D (5 bases). Germline lookup yields CDR1 DFQATT and CDR2 SNEGSKA (reference sequence). The CDR3 runs to 14 residues. The ends were cut back, 4 bases at V and 8 bases at J, with 20 bases in the middle. The CDR3 DNA reads as TGCAGTGCTATTTCCCGGCAGGGCCTTAGGGGCTACACCTTC. The encoded protein is CSAISRQGLRGYTF.

In its sample, this clonotype was seen a few times. The V gene is TRBV15, the J gene TRBJ2-1; possibly TRBD1 or TRBD2 for D (6 bases each). Trimming pared 5 bases from V and 8 bases from J, leaving 25 bases between. Germline CDR1 reads LNHNV; CDR2 reads YYDKDF (reference sequence). There are 17 residues in the CDR3. In nucleotides, the CDR3 is TGTGCCACCAGCGAACGGGCATCGGGGGCTGTACTGGATGAGCAGTTCTTC. Its protein product is CATSERASGAVLDEQFF.

The genes are TRBV5-5 and TRBJ2-4; TRBD1 matches at 8 bases. The V gene's germline CDR1 is SGHKS and CDR2 YYEKEE (reference sequence). The CDR3 spans 16 residues. V was clipped by 4 bases and J by 3 bases; unmatched bases: 9. CDR3 amino acids: CASSRDRGDGKNIQYF. Here the CDR3 DNA reads TGTGCCAGCAGCCGAGACAGGGGTGACGGCAAAAACATTCAGTACTTC. Drawing the rest from reference TRBV5-5 and TRBJ2-4, the complete variable domain is DAGVTQSPTHLIKTRGQQVTLRCSPISGHKSVSWYQQVLGQGPQFIFQYYEKEERGRGNFPDRFSARQFPNYSSELNVNALLLGDSALYLCASSRDRGDGKNIQYFGAGTRLSVL.

This clonotype was counted only a few times. The chain links TRBV7-2 to TRBJ2-7; a weak D match, TRBD1 (6 bases). Trimming cost V 5 bases and J 0 bases, with 17 bases left between them. From germline, CDR1 is SGHTA and CDR2 FQGNSA. There are 16 residues in the CDR3. The CDR3 here is CASSPQTGGSSYEQYF. The CDR3, as DNA: TGTGCCAGCAGCCCACAGACAGGTGGGAGCTCCTACGAGCAGTACTTC.

This clonotype was seen more than once but under ten times. This chain links TRBV30 with TRBJ1-2, with D tentatively TRBD1 (5 bases). CDR3 length: 15 residues. Trimming took 4 bases from V and 8 from J, leaving 23 bases between them. CDR1 is GTSNPN, CDR2 SVGIG, per germline (reference sequence). The CDR3 is CAWNRRGDRERGYTF. CDR3 DNA: TGTGCCTGGAACAGACGGGGGGACCGCGAGAGGGGCTACACCTTC.

The chain recombines TRBV6-4 with TRBJ2-1, with a tentative D call TRBD2 (5 bases). The CDR3 extends over 12 amino acids. Between the trimmed V and J ends, which lost 5 bases and 8 bases, there was a span of 10 bases. In germline, CDR1 is MRHNA, CDR2 SNTAGT. In DNA, the CDR3 is TGTGCCAGCAGTAATAGCGCTGATGAGCAGTTCTTC. The encoded protein is CASSNSADEQFF.

This clonotype was picked up a small number of times. The rearrangement links TRBV20-1 to TRBJ2-1; D not resolved. The CDR3 spans 9 residues. The germline V gene has CDR1 DFQATT and CDR2 SNEGSKA (reference sequence). The CDR3 region is CSVRPKQFF. The CDR3 region has the DNA TGCAGCGTTCGGCCTAAGCAGTTCTTC.

The sample holds a few counts of this clonotype. The chain uses TRBV5-1 and TRBJ2-3, with D perhaps TRBD2 (6 bases). CDR1 is SGHRS, CDR2 YFSETQ, per germline. CDR3 length equals 15 residues. Between the trimmed V and J ends, which lost 2 bases and 2 bases, there was a span of 12 bases. The DNA of the CDR3 is TGCGCCAGCAGCTTAGGAGGGAGAGCCACAGATACGCAGTATTTT. It specifies CASSLGGRATDTQYF.